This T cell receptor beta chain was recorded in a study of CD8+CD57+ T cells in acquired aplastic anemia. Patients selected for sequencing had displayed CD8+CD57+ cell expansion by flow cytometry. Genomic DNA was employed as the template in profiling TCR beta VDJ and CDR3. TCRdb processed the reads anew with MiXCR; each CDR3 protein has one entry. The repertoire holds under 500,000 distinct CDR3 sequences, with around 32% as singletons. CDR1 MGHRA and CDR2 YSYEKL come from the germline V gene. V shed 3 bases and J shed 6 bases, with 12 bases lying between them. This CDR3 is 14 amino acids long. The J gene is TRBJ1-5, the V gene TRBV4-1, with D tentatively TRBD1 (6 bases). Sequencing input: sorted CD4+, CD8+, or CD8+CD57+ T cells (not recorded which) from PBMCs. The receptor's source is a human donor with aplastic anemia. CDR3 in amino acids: CASSQESGVQPQHF. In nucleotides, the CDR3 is TGCGCCAGCAGCCAGGAATCAGGGGTTCAGCCCCAGCATTTT.